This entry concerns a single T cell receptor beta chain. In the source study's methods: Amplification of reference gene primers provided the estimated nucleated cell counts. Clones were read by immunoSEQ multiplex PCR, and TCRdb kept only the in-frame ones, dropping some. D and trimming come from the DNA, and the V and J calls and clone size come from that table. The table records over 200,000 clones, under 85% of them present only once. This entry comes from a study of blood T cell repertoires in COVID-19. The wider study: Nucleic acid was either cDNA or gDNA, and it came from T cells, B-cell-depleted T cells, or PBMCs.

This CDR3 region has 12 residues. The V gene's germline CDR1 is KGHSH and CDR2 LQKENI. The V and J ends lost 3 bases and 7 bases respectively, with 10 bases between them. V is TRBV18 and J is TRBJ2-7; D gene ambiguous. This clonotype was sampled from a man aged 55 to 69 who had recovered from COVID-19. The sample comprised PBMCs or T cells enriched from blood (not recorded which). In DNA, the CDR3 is TGTGCCAGCTCACCGACCGGAGAAGAGCAGTACTTC. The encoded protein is CASSPTGEEQYF.